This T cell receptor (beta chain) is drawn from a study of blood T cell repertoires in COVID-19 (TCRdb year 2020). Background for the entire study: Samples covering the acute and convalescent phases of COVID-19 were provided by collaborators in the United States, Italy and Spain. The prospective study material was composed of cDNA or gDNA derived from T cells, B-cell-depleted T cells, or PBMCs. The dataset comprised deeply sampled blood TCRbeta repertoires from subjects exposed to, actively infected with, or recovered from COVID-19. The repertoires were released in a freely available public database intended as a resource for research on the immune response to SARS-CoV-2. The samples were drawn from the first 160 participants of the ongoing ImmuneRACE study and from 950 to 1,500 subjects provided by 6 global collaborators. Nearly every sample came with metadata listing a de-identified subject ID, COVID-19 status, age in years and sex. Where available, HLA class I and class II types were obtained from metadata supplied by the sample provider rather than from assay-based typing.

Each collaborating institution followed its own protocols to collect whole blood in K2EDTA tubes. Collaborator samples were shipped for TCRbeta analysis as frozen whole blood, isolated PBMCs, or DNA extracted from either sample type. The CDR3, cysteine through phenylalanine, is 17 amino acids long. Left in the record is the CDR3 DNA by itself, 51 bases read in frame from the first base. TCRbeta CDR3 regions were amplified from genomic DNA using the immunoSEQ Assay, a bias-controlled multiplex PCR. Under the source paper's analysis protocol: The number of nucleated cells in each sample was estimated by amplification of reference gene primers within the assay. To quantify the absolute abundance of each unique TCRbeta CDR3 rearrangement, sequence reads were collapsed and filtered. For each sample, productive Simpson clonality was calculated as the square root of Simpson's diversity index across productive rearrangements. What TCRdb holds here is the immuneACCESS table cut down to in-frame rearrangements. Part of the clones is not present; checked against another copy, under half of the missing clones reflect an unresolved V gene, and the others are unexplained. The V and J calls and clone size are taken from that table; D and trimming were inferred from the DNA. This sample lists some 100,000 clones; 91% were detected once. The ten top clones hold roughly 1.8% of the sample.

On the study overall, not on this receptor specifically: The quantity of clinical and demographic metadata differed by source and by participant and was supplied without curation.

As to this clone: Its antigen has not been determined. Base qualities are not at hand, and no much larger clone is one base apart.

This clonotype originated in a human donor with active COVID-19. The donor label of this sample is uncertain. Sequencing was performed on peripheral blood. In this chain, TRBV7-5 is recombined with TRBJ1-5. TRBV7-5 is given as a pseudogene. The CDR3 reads CVRSRLGVANSNQPQHF. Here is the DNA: TGTGTCAGAAGCCGGCTCGGGGTCGCCAATAGCAATCAGCCCCAGCATTTT.